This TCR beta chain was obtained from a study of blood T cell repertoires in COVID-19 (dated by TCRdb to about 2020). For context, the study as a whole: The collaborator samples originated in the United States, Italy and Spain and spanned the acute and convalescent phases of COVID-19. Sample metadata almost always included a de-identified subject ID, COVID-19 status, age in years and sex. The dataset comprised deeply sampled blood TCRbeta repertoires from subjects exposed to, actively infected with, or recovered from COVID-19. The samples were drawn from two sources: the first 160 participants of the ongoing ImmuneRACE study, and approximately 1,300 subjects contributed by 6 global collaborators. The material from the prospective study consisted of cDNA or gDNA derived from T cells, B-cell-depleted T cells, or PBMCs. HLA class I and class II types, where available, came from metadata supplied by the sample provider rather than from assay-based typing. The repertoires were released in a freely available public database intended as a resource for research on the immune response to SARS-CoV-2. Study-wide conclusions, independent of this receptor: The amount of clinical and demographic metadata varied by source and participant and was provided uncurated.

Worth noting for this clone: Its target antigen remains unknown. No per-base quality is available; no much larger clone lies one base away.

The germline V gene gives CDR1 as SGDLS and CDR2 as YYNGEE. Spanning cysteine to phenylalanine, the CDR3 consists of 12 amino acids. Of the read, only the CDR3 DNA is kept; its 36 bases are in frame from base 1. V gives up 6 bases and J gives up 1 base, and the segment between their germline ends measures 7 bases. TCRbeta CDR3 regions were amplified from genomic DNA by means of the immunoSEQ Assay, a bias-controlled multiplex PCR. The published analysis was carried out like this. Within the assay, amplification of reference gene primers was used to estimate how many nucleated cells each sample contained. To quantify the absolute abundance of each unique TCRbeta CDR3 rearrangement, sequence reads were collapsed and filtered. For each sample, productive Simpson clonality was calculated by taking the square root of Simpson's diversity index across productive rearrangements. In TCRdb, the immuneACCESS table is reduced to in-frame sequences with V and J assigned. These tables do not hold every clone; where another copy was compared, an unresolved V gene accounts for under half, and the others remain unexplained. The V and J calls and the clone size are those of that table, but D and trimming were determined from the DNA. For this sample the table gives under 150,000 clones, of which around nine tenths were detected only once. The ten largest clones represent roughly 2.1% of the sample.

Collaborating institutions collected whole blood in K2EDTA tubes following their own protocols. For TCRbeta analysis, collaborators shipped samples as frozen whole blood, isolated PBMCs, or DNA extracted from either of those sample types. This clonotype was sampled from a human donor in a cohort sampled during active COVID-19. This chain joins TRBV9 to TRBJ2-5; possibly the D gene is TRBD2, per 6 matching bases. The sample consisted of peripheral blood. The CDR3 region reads CASNSGQETQYF. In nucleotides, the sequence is TGTGCCAGCAATAGCGGCCAAGAGACCCAGTACTTC.